These 20 T cell receptor beta chains share one sample of origin, sequenced in a study of T cells after yellow fever vaccination. One entry per CDR3 protein, called by TCRdb with MiXCR from the 5' RACE reads. The table records some 220,000 distinct CDR3 sequences, under 3.5% of them present only once. The sequences come from CD4+ T cells sorted from PBMCs, collected 10 days after the yellow fever booster vaccination. These receptors all stem from a man between 18 and 35 years old who received the YFV17D yellow fever vaccine.

The rearrangement joins TRBV2 to TRBJ2-5; D possibly corresponds to TRBD2 (6 bases). V was shortened by 4 bases and J by 5 bases, with 11 bases between the two germline ends. There are 13 residues in the CDR3. Germline CDR1 is SNHLY and CDR2 is FYNNEI. As DNA, the CDR3 is TGTGCCAGCAGTGCTGGGGGGTTGGAGACCCAGTACTTC. This gives the protein CASSAGGLETQYF.

This clonotype was recorded many times. The V and J genes are TRBV5-1 and TRBJ2-3; 9 bases line up with TRBD2. Germline-derived CDR1 and CDR2 are SGHRS and YFSETQ. The CDR3 covers 16 residues. V dropped 0 bases and J dropped 6; count of bases not matched to a gene: 8. The CDR3, as DNA: TGCGCCAGCAGCTTGGCCGCTAGCGGGGTGTGGGATACGCAGTATTTT. Protein: CASSLAASGVWDTQYF.

The sample holds many counts of this clonotype. The chain links TRBV6-6 to TRBJ2-5, with D maybe TRBD2 (5 bases). Germline CDR1 MNHNY, CDR2 SVGAGI (reference sequence). This CDR3 region has 13 residues. V lost 1 base, J lost 3 bases, and 6 bases lay in between. The CDR3 DNA reads as TGTGCCAGCAGTTACTGGGGAGAAGAGACCCAGTACTTC. This sequence encodes CASSYWGEETQYF.

This clonotype was seen a few times. J is TRBJ1-1 and V is TRBV5-5; D ambiguous. The CDR3 contains 16 residues. In germline, CDR1 is SGHKS, CDR2 YYEKEE (reference sequence). V lost 6 bases to trimming and J lost 1 base, with 19 bases between them. Here the CDR3 DNA reads TGTGCCAGCACCAATTCGCCCGGAACAGAGAACACTGAAGCTTTCTTT. Translation gives CASTNSPGTENTEAFF.

This clonotype has more than one count but fewer than ten. This chain connects TRBV12-3 or TRBV12-4 to TRBJ2-5, with TRBD2 as a possible D gene (6 bases). The CDR3 covers 14 residues. Trimming shortened V by 2 bases and J by 7 bases, and 14 bases separated the two germline ends. As DNA, the CDR3 is TGTGCCAGCAGTTTATTGCCTAGCGTGGGGACCCAGTACTTC. The encoded protein is CASSLLPSVGTQYF.

This clonotype has a count of ten or more. This sequence joins TRBV5-6 and TRBJ2-3, with D possibly matching TRBD2 (6 bases). V was clipped by 3 bases and J by 5 bases, with 10 bases between them. The CDR3 consists of 13 residues. Germline V gene sequence: CDR1 SGHDT, CDR2 YYEEEE. DNA for the CDR3: TGTGCCAGCAGCTGGAGGGGTGAAGATACGCAGTATTTT. Protein: CASSWRGEDTQYF.

This clonotype occurred many times. The chain uses TRBV20-1 and TRBJ2-1; 8 bases agree with TRBD1. The CDR3 is 15 amino acids. From germline, CDR1 is DFQATT and CDR2 SNEGSKA (reference sequence). V lost 0 bases to trimming and J lost 7 bases; unmatched junction nucleotides: 8. CDR3: CSARDLDRDPNEQFF. CDR3 in DNA: TGCAGTGCTAGAGATCTGGACAGGGATCCAAATGAGCAGTTCTTC.

This clonotype was seen ten or more times. The chain joins TRBV11-2 to TRBJ1-5; D not certain. There are 14 residues in the CDR3. Trimming shortened V by 3 bases and J by 5 bases, and 11 bases separated the two germline ends. CDR1 and CDR2 (germline): SGHAT, FQNNGV. The CDR3 nucleotides read TGTGCCAGCAGCTTTACGGATATGGATCAGCCCCAGCATTTT. Translating gives CASSFTDMDQPQHF.

This clonotype was found a few times. J is TRBJ1-5 and V is TRBV9; no reliable D call. V lost 2 bases to trimming and J lost 2 bases, with 8 bases between them. Germline-derived CDR1 and CDR2 are SGDLS and YYNGEE. There are 14 residues in the CDR3. The DNA of the CDR3 is TGTGCCAGCAGCGTTACCCCGGGCAATCAGCCCCAGCATTTT. Translated, it gives CASSVTPGNQPQHF.

The sample holds a few counts of this clonotype. The CDR3 nucleotides are TGTGCCAGCAACCCTTGGGGAGGCCCAGATACGCAGTATTTT. Translation: CASNPWGGPDTQYF. This chain uses TRBV6-2 or TRBV6-3 with TRBJ2-3, with D possibly TRBD2 on 6 matching bases. CDR3 size: 14 residues. CDR1 MNHEY and CDR2 SVGEGT come from the germline V gene. Trimming took off 7 bases at V and 4 bases at J, with 15 bases between the two ends.

In its sample, this clonotype was seen many times. The chain uses TRBV4-2 and TRBJ2-3; D is possibly TRBD2 (6 bases). Germline V lookup: CDR1 LGHNA, CDR2 YNFKEQ. V gave up 0 bases and J gave up 5 bases, with 18 bases separating them. The length of the CDR3 is 17 residues. CDR3 coding DNA: TGTGCCAGCAGCCAAGATCGGTGGGGGGTAGTGGTAGATACGCAGTATTTT. This encodes CASSQDRWGVVVDTQYF.

This clonotype has a handful of counts. The V call is TRBV7-2, the J call TRBJ1-6; no firm D call. CDR3 size: 13 residues. Germline loops: CDR1 SGHTA, CDR2 FQGNSA. V lost 5 bases and J 9 bases, leaving 11 bases between the germline ends. DNA of the CDR3: TGTGCCAGCAGCCGCACGGGCCCTTCACCCCTCCACTTT. Residues: CASSRTGPSPLHF.

This clonotype occurred a few times. The rearrangement links TRBV7-2 to TRBJ1-1; a weak D match, TRBD1 (6 bases). This CDR3 is built from 14 residues. V shed 4 bases and J shed 8 bases, with 17 bases lying between them. Germline V lookup: CDR1 SGHTA, CDR2 FQGNSA. DNA of the CDR3: TGTGCCAGCAGCTCCTGGGGGGGCAGGGCGGAAGCTTTCTTT. Its translation is CASSSWGGRAEAFF.

The chain uses TRBV7-9 and TRBJ1-6; TRBD1 is a possible D gene (6 bases). Per germline, CDR1 SEHNR and CDR2 FQNEAQ (reference sequence). This CDR3 has 15 amino acids. The V gene lost 2 bases and the J gene lost 7 bases, with 12 bases spanning the gap. CDR3 in DNA: TGTGCCAGCAGCTTATACAGGGACCTGAATTCACCCCTCCACTTT. Its translation is CASSLYRDLNSPLHF.

Many counts were recorded for this clonotype. The chain combines TRBV5-6 with TRBJ2-3, with a weak D call TRBD1 (6 bases). The CDR3 length is 16 residues. Germline V CDR1 and CDR2: SGHDT, YYEEEE. V lost 0 bases and J 1 base, leaving 12 bases between the germline ends. CDR3 protein: CASSLDMGHRTDTQYF. As DNA, the CDR3 is TGTGCCAGCAGCTTGGATATGGGACACCGCACAGATACGCAGTATTTT.

Worth noting for this clonotype: One junction end does not reproduce the germline sequence, and a read error may be involved. The rearrangement uses TRBV4-2 and TRBJ1-2, with no clear D. The CDR3 runs to 12 residues. The germline V gene has CDR1 LGHNA and CDR2 YNFKEQ. In nucleotides, the CDR3 is TGTGCCATCAGCTCCGGACCCTACGGCTACACCTTC. This encodes CAISSGPYGYTF.

In its sample, this clonotype was seen a few times. This rearrangement joins TRBV6-5 to TRBJ1-1; D uncertain. The CDR3 runs 14 residues. CDR1 is MNHEY and CDR2 is SVGAGI in the germline V gene. V shed 10 bases and J shed 3 bases, with 18 bases lying between them. The CDR3 DNA sequence: TGTGCCACCCGTATGGGGTCCCGGGACACTGAAGCTTTCTTT. Amino acid sequence: CATRMGSRDTEAFF.

V usage is TRBV6-2 or TRBV6-3 and J usage is TRBJ2-5; weak D call: TRBD1 (7 bases). V was clipped by 8 bases and J by 5 bases, with 18 bases between them. CDR1 and CDR2 (germline): MNHEY, SVGEGT. The CDR3 has 14 amino acids. DNA of the CDR3: TGTGCCAGCGTCCGCAGCAGGGGGGAGGAGACCCAGTACTTC. Amino acids: CASVRSRGEETQYF.

This clonotype was observed at least ten times. V usage is TRBV12-3 or TRBV12-4 and J usage is TRBJ2-2; D possibly corresponds to TRBD2 (6 bases). Trimming pared 6 bases from V and 4 bases from J, leaving 12 bases between. The CDR3 loop spans 14 amino acids. The CDR3 loop reads CASRRQEGTGELFF. In nucleotides, the CDR3 is TGTGCCAGCAGGAGGCAGGAGGGCACCGGGGAGCTGTTTTTT.

In this sample, this clonotype turned up many times. V usage is TRBV12-3 or TRBV12-4 and J usage is TRBJ2-2; no firm D call. The CDR3 sequence is 15 residues long. Trimming removed 2 bases from V and 2 bases from J, with 9 bases in between. CDR3 amino acids: CASSLRAVNTGELFF. The CDR3 DNA reads TGTGCCAGCAGTTTACGGGCGGTAAACACCGGGGAGCTGTTTTTT.